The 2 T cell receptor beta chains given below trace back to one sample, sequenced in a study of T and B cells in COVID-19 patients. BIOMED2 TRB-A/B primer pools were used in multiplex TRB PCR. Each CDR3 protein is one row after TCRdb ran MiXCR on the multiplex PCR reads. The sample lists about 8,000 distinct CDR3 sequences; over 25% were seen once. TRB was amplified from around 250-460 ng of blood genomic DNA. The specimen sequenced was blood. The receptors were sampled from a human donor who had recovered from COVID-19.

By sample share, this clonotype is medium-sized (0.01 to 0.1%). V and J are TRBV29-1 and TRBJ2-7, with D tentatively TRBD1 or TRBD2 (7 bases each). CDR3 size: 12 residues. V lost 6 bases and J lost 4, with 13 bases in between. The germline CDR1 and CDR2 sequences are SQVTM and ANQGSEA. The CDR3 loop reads CSVTRGGYEQYF. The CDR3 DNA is TGCAGCGTGACCAGGGGGGGATACGAGCAGTACTTC.

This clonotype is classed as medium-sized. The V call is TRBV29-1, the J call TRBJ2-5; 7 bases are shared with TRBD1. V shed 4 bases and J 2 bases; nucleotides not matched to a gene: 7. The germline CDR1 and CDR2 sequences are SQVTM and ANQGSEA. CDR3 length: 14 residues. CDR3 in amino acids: CSVVRQGQQETQYF. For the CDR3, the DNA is TGCAGCGTTGTCCGACAGGGACAGCAAGAGACCCAGTACTTC.